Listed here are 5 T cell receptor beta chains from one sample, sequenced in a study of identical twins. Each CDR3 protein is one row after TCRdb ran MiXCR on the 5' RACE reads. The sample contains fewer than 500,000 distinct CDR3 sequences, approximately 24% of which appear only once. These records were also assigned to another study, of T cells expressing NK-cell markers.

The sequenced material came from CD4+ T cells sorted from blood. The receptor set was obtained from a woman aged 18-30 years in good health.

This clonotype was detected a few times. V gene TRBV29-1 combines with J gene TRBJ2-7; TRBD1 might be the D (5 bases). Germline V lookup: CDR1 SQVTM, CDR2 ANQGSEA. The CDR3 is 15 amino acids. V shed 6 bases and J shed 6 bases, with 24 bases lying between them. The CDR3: CSVKGLGLISSEQYF. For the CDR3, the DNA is TGCAGCGTCAAAGGGTTGGGGCTAATATCGTCCGAGCAGTACTTC.

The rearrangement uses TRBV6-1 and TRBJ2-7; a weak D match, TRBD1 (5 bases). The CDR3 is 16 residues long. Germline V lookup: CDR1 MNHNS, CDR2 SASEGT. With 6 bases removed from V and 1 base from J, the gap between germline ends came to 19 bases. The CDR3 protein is CASSENRGVGSYEQYF. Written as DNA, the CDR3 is TGTGCCAGCAGCGAAAATAGGGGTGTTGGGTCCTACGAGCAGTACTTC.

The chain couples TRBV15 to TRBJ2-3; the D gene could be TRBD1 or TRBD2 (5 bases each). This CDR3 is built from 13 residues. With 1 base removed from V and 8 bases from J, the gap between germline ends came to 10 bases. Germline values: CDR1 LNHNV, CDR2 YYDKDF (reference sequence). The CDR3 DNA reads TGTGCCACCAGCAGAGTTAAGGGGAGTACGCAGTATTTT. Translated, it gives CATSRVKGSTQYF.

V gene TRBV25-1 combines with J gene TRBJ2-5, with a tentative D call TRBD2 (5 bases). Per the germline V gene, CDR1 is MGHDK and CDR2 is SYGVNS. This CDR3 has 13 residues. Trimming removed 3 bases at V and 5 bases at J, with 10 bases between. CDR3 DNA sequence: TGTGCCAGCAGTGAGGCGGGTCAGGAGACCCAGTACTTC. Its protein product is CASSEAGQETQYF.

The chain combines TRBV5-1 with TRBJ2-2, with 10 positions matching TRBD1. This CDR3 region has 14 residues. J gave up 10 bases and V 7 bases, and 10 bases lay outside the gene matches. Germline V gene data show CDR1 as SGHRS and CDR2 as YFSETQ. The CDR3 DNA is TGCGCCAGCCGAGGACAGGGGGGGACCTTGGAGCTGTTTTTT. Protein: CASRGQGGTLELFF.